What follows are 25 T cell receptor beta chains derived from one specimen sequenced in a study of cytomegalovirus exposure and HLA in healthy donors. Both 60 Vbeta primers and 13 Jbeta primers went into the PCR. Repertoires were generated with immunoSEQ multiplex PCR, while TCRdb's copy carries only in-frame clones and drops some. Its clone listing holds almost 35,000 clones. Material for sequencing was PBMCs. The receptors here all came from a woman in her thirties or forties in good health and CMV-seropositive.

This chain connects TRBV5-1 to TRBJ2-6; D may be TRBD1 (6 bases). Germline V gene sequence: CDR1 SGHRS, CDR2 YFSETQ. CDR3 length equals 18 residues. V lost 4 bases and J lost 0, with 17 bases in between. The CDR3 DNA sequence: TGCGCCAGCAGCGATCCTACTGACAGGAGCTCTGGGGCCAACGTCCTGACTTTC. This codes for CASSDPTDRSSGANVLTF.

The J gene is TRBJ1-4, the V gene TRBV6-4, with unresolved D. The CDR3 contains 15 residues. Trimming left V 4 bases short and J 8 bases short, with 17 bases between. CDR1 and CDR2 from the germline V gene are MRHNA and SNTAGT. CDR3 sequence: CASSVRAATGEKLFF. The CDR3 DNA sequence: TGTGCCAGCAGTGTCCGGGCCGCGACGGGGGAAAAACTGTTTTTT.

This chain joins TRBV5-4 and TRBJ1-1; tentative D call: TRBD1 (6 bases). Germline V gene lookup returns CDR1 SGHNT and CDR2 YYREEE (reference sequence). Trimming shortened V by 2 bases and J by 1 base, and 12 bases separated the two germline ends. The CDR3 covers 15 residues. DNA of the CDR3: TGTGCCAGCAGCTTCCAGGACAGTCGGAACACTGAAGCTTTCTTT. Amino acids: CASSFQDSRNTEAFF.

V usage is TRBV30 and J usage is TRBJ1-1; no definite D call. This CDR3 comprises 13 residues. Germline V gene sequence: CDR1 GTSNPN, CDR2 SVGIG (reference sequence). With 4 bases removed from V and 0 bases from J, the gap between germline ends came to 9 bases. CDR3 DNA sequence: TGTGCCTGGAAAGTAGTGGTGAACACTGAAGCTTTCTTT. Translated: CAWKVVVNTEAFF.

The chain couples TRBV28 to TRBJ1-2; 7 bases are a match to TRBD1. The CDR3 runs 18 residues. Trimming took 2 bases from V and 1 from J; bases not matched to a gene: 13. Germline V gene data show CDR1 as MDHEN and CDR2 as SYDVKM. CDR3: CASSLGPRRDSINYGYTF. As DNA, the CDR3 is TGTGCCAGCAGTTTAGGCCCTCGGCGGGACAGCATTAACTATGGCTACACCTTC.

This clone shows up as medium-sized by frequency. This chain connects TRBV28 to TRBJ2-7; a weak D match, TRBD2 (5 bases). There are 12 residues in the CDR3. V shed 3 bases and J shed 6 bases, with 9 bases lying between them. The germline CDR1 and CDR2 sequences are MDHEN and SYDVKM. The chain's CDR3 is CASSLGASEQYF. The DNA for the CDR3 is TGTGCCAGCAGTTTGGGAGCCAGCGAGCAGTACTTC. Together with reference TRBV28 and TRBJ2-7, the CDR3 gives the full variable domain: DVKVTQSSRYLVKRTGEKVFLECVQDMDHENMFWYRQDPGLGLRLIYFSYDVKMKEKGDIPEGYSVSREKKERFSLILESASTNQTSMYLCASSLGASEQYFGPGTRLTVT.

V usage is TRBV4-3 and J usage is TRBJ2-1, with TRBD2 identical over 7 bases. V trimming: 0 bases; J trimming: 5 bases; junction bases outside the gene matches: 4. The CDR3 covers 15 residues. Germline CDR1 is LGHNA and CDR2 is YSLEER. The CDR3 nucleotides are TGCGCCAGCAGCCAAGAAACTAGCGAGAACAATGAGCAGTTCTTC. Amino acid sequence: CASSQETSENNEQFF.

The chain employs TRBV5-1 and TRBJ2-3; 11 bases align to TRBD1. CDR3 length: 16 residues. Germline assignment: CDR1 SGHRS and CDR2 YFSETQ. The J segment lost 5 bases and the V segment lost 4 bases, leaving 9 bases of the junction unmatched. The CDR3 DNA reads as TGCGCCAGCAGCCAGTGGACAGGGGGCGCGGTAGATACGCAGTATTTT. This encodes CASSQWTGGAVDTQYF.

V is TRBV6-6 and J is TRBJ2-1; possibly TRBD1 for D (7 bases). Germline CDR1 reads MNHNY; CDR2 reads SVGAGI (reference sequence). The germline V and J ends were trimmed by 2 bases and 4 bases, with 15 bases remaining between them. This CDR3 is 16 amino acids long. The CDR3 DNA sequence: TGTGCCAGCAGTTACCCCGGGGCAGGGGGGTACAATGAGCAGTTCTTC. Amino acid sequence: CASSYPGAGGYNEQFF.

The chain uses TRBV7-2 and TRBJ2-5; D call uncertain. The end of the DNA fits TRBJ2-7 better, so the J call may be wrong. Germline V gene lookup returns CDR1 SGHTA and CDR2 FQGNSA. There are 15 residues in the CDR3. CDR3 protein: CASSLSLKNLYEQYF. The CDR3 DNA reads as TGTGCCAGCAGCCTATCCTTAAAAAACCTCTACGAGCAGTACTTC.

About this clone itself: At one boundary the junction diverges from the germline segment, which might be a read error. The rearrangement links TRBV2 to TRBJ1-2; 8 nucleotides match TRBD1. The CDR3 is made up of 12 amino acids. The V gene's germline CDR1 is SNHLY and CDR2 FYNNEI. The CDR3 bases are TGTGCCAGCAGTGTTTTTACAGGGGGTTCCTACTTC. Protein sequence: CASSVFTGGSYF.

The rearrangement uses TRBV30 and TRBJ2-7; 7 bases are shared with TRBD2. Germline V gene lookup returns CDR1 GTSNPN and CDR2 SVGIG (reference sequence). The CDR3 has 15 amino acids. The V segment lost 0 bases and the J segment 0 bases; nucleotides outside the gene matches: 5. CDR3 loop: CAWSVGGLFSYEQYF. Here the CDR3 DNA reads TGTGCCTGGAGTGTGGGAGGGCTCTTCTCCTACGAGCAGTACTTC.

V is TRBV28 and J is TRBJ1-4; perhaps TRBD1 as D (6 bases). V gave up 6 bases and J gave up 7 bases, with 18 bases separating them. The germline gives CDR1 MDHEN, CDR2 SYDVKM. CDR3 size: 15 residues. This CDR3 is CASSRRGGAGEKLFF. In DNA form, the CDR3 reads TGTGCCAGCAGCCGACGTGGGGGCGCGGGTGAAAAACTGTTTTTT. Based on the CDR3 plus reference TRBV28 and TRBJ1-4, the full variable domain is DVKVTQSSRYLVKRTGEKVFLECVQDMDHENMFWYRQDPGLGLRLIYFSYDVKMKEKGDIPEGYSVSREKKERFSLILESASTNQTSMYLCASSRRGGAGEKLFFGSGTQLSVL.

J is TRBJ2-5 and V is TRBV5-1; D ambiguous. The CDR3 is 13 residues long. Between the trimmed V and J ends, which lost 2 bases and 5 bases, there was a span of 10 bases. Germline V gene lookup returns CDR1 SGHRS and CDR2 YFSETQ. This chain's CDR3 is CASSFYQAETQYF. In nucleotides, the CDR3 is TGCGCCAGCAGCTTTTACCAGGCGGAGACCCAGTACTTC. Together with reference TRBV5-1 and TRBJ2-5, the CDR3 gives the full variable domain: KAGVTQTPRYLIKTRGQQVTLSCSPISGHRSVSWYQQTPGQGLQFLFEYFSETQRNKGNFPGRFSGRQFSNSRSEMNVSTLELGDSALYLCASSFYQAETQYFGPGTRLLVL.

The rearrangement joins TRBV28 to TRBJ1-2; 8 nucleotides match TRBD1. Germline V gene lookup returns CDR1 MDHEN and CDR2 SYDVKM. The J segment lost 8 bases and the V segment lost 10 bases, leaving 15 bases of the junction unmatched. This CDR3 spans 14 amino acids. CDR3 sequence (DNA): TGTGCCACCCAAACGTTGACAGGGGCGGGAGGCTACACCTTC. This translates into CATQTLTGAGGYTF.

This chain links TRBV2 with TRBJ2-7, with 11 bases lining up with TRBD2. V shed 7 bases and J 2 bases; nucleotides not matched to a gene: 7. The germline V gene has CDR1 SNHLY and CDR2 FYNNEI. The CDR3 covers 15 residues. The CDR3 bases are TGTGCCAGCACAAAATTAGCGGGAGGGCCCTACGAGCAGTACTTC. Its translation: CASTKLAGGPYEQYF.

This clone is deemed medium-sized by its frequency. The gene calls are TRBV19 and TRBJ1-2, with 11 bases lining up with TRBD1. Trimming cost V 6 bases and J 5 bases; bases outside gene matches: 5. CDR3 size: 14 residues. Germline CDR1 and CDR2: LNHDA and SQIVND (reference sequence). CDR3 bases: TGTGCCAGTAGGCTCGGGACAGGGGGTTATGGCTACACCTTC. Protein: CASRLGTGGYGYTF.

The chain couples TRBV28 to TRBJ1-2; D remains unclear. V was shortened by 2 bases and J by 3 bases, with 16 bases between the two germline ends. Per germline, CDR1 MDHEN and CDR2 SYDVKM. The CDR3 is 16 amino acids. This chain's CDR3 is CASSLPGRPQDYGYTF. The CDR3 nucleotides read TGTGCCAGCAGTTTACCTGGCCGGCCCCAGGACTATGGCTACACCTTC.

The chain recombines TRBV28 with TRBJ1-1; weak D call: TRBD1 (5 bases). Trimming took off 5 bases at V and 1 base at J, with 14 bases between the two ends. CDR1 is MDHEN and CDR2 is SYDVKM in the germline V gene. CDR3 length: 15 residues. The CDR3 DNA is TGTGCCAGCAGTACAGGCGCATGGAGGAACACTGAAGCTTTCTTT. Translation gives CASSTGAWRNTEAFF.

The DNA of the CDR3 is TGTGCCAGCAGCTTAGTGGGCCAGGGAAATCAGCCCCAGCATTTT. Translation: CASSLVGQGNQPQHF. The chain is built from TRBV11-3 and TRBJ1-5; possibly TRBD1 for D (5 bases). The CDR3 loop spans 15 amino acids. V lost 1 base, J lost 4 bases, and 11 bases lay in between. Germline loops: CDR1 SGHNT, CDR2 YENEEA.

The V call is TRBV6-6, the J call TRBJ2-7, with 7 bases matching TRBD1. V trimming: 1 base; J trimming: 11 bases; junction bases outside the gene matches: 14. The CDR3 runs to 15 residues. Germline V lookup: CDR1 MNHNY, CDR2 SVGAGI (reference sequence). DNA of the CDR3: TGTGCCAGCAGTTACTACTCCGGGACAGACCTCGTGAAGTACTTC. Its protein product is CASSYYSGTDLVKYF.

J is TRBJ2-7 and V is TRBV27, with a tentative D call TRBD1 (6 bases). This CDR3 is built from 14 residues. Germline V gene data show CDR1 as MNHEY and CDR2 as SMNVEV (reference sequence). The V gene lost 6 bases and the J gene lost 2 bases, with 14 bases spanning the gap. The CDR3 DNA is TGTGCCAGCAGCTCCGGGACAAAACCCTACGAGCAGTACTTC. Its protein product is CASSSGTKPYEQYF.

The chain uses TRBV28 and TRBJ2-3; 7 nucleotides align to TRBD1. The CDR3 extends over 15 amino acids. V was pared by 6 bases and J by 4 bases, with 10 bases of the junction left unmatched. Looked up from germline, CDR1 is MDHEN and CDR2 is SYDVKM. The DNA for the CDR3 is TGTGCCAGCAGCCTTACAGGGGTTAGGGCAGATACGCAGTATTTT. It codes for CASSLTGVRADTQYF.

The chain is built from TRBV6-1 and TRBJ2-7; 9 positions agree with TRBD1. Per germline, CDR1 MNHNS and CDR2 SASEGT. V was pared by 6 bases and J by 3 bases, with 0 bases of the junction left unmatched. There are 12 residues in the CDR3. CDR3 loop: CASRTGGYEQYF. The CDR3, as DNA: TGTGCCAGCAGGACAGGGGGCTACGAGCAGTACTTC.

The V and J genes are TRBV30 and TRBJ1-1; 9 nucleotides line up with TRBD1. After removal of 5 bases from V and 8 bases from J, the junction contained 9 bases not matched to a gene. Germline CDR1 and CDR2: GTSNPN and SVGIG (reference sequence). The CDR3 is made up of 13 amino acids. The CDR3 is CAWHEGTGKEAFF. In nucleotides, the CDR3 is TGTGCCTGGCATGAAGGGACAGGGAAGGAAGCTTTCTTT. The full variable domain, rest sourced from reference TRBV30 and TRBJ1-1, is SQTIHQWPATLVQPVGSPLSLECTVEGTSNPNLYWYRQAAGRGLQLLFYSVGIGQISSEVPQNLSASRPQDRQFILSSKKLLLSDSGFYLCAWHEGTGKEAFFGQGTRLTVV.